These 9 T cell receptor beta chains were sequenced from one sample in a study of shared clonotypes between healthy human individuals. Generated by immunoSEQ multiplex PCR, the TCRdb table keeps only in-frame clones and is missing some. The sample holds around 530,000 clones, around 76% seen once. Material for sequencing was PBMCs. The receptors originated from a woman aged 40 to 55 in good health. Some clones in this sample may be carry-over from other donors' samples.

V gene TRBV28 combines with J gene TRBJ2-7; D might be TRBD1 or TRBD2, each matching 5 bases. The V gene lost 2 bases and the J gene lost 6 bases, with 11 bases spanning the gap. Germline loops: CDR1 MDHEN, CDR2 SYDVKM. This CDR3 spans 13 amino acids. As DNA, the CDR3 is TGTGCCAGCAGTTTACGGGGCATGCGCGAGCAGTACTTC. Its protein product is CASSLRGMREQYF.

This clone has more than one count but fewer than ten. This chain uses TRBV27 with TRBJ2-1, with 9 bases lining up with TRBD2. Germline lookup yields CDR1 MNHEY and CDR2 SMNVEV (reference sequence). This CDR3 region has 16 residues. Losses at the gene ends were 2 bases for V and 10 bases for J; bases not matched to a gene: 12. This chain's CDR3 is CASSLVGSGSGGEQFF. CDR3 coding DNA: TGTGCCAGCAGTTTAGTGGGTAGCGGGAGCGGGGGCGAGCAGTTCTTC.

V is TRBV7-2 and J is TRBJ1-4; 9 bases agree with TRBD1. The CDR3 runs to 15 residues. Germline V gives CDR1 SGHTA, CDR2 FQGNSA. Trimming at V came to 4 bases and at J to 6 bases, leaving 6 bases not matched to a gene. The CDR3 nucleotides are TGTGCCAGCAGCTCTACAGGGGGCTGGGATGAAAAACTGTTTTTT. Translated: CASSSTGGWDEKLFF.

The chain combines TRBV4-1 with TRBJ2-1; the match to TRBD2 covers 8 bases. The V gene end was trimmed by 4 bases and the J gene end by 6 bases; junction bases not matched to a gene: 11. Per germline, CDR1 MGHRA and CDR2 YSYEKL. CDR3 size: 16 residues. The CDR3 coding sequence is TGCGCCAGCAGCCCCCTAAGGCCTACTAGCGGCAATGAGCAGTTCTTC. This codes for CASSPLRPTSGNEQFF.

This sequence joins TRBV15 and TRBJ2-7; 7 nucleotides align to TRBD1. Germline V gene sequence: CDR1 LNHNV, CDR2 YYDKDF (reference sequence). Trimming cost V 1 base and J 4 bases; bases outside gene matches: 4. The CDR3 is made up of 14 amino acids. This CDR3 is CATSRVGQRYEQYF. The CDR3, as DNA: TGTGCCACCAGCAGAGTGGGACAGCGTTACGAGCAGTACTTC.

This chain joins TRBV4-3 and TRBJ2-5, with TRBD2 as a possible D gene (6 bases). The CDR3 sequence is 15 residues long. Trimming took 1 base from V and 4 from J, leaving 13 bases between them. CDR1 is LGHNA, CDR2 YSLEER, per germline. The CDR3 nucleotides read TGCGCCAGCAGCCAAGGGGACTCCCGGGTAGAGACCCAGTACTTC. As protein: CASSQGDSRVETQYF.

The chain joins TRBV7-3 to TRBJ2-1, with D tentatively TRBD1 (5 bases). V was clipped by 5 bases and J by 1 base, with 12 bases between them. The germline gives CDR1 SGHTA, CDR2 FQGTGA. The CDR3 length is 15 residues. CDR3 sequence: CASSPTGTSYNEQFF. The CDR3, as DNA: TGTGCCAGCAGCCCCACAGGTACTTCCTACAATGAGCAGTTCTTC.

The CDR3 region is CASSQEQGVVGANVLTF. CDR3 sequence (DNA): TGCGCCAGCAGCCAAGAACAGGGGGTCGTGGGGGCCAACGTCCTGACTTTC. The gene calls are TRBV4-1 and TRBJ2-6; 8 nucleotides line up with TRBD1. Germline trimming cut 0 bases from V and 4 bases from J; bases unmatched to any gene: 5. The CDR3 loop spans 17 amino acids. In germline, CDR1 is MGHRA, CDR2 YSYEKL.

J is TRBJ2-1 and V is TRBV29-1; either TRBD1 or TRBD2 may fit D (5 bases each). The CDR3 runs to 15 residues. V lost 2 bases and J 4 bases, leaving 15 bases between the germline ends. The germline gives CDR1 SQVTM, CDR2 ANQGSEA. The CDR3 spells CSVEPPGPIYNEQFF. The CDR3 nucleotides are TGCAGCGTTGAACCTCCGGGACCCATTTACAATGAGCAGTTCTTC.